The 18 T cell receptor beta chains presented below share a single source sample, sequenced in a study of beta chain features in type 1 diabetes. Notes on the study in general: Among all four CD4+ subsets, Type 1 diabetes patients had TCRB CDR3s that were moderately but significantly shorter.

These receptors lack a known antigen. Sequencing targeted expressed TCRB transcripts, as all isolated RNA had been reverse transcribed. Libraries were prepared by immunoSEQ multiplex PCR; TCRdb keeps only in-frame clonotypes and omits some of them. Seen here are 250,000 to 300,000 clones, approximately 25% observed once, and the top ten hold about 0.012%. The sequenced sample consisted of naive CD4+ T cells from blood. Receptors were obtained from a woman younger than 45 with type 1 diabetes.

CDR3 sequence reads: CASSLVLAGGPGANEQFF. The CDR3 nucleotides read TGCGCCAGCAGCTTGGTTTTAGCGGGAGGGCCCGGGGCTAATGAGCAGTTCTTC. The chain recombines TRBV5-1 with TRBJ2-1, with 11 bases matching TRBD2. This CDR3 is built from 18 residues. V lost 0 bases to trimming and J lost 7 bases; unmatched junction nucleotides: 12. In germline, CDR1 is SGHRS, CDR2 YFSETQ.

This rearrangement joins TRBV4-1 to TRBJ2-7; possibly TRBD1 for D (6 bases). The germline V gene encodes CDR1 MGHRA and CDR2 YSYEKL. The ends were cut back, 3 bases at V and 5 bases at J, with 14 bases in the middle. This CDR3 is 14 amino acids long. The CDR3 loop reads CASSHIARGNEQYF. In nucleotides, the CDR3 is TGCGCCAGCAGCCACATAGCCAGGGGCAACGAGCAGTACTTC.

The chain uses TRBV28 and TRBJ1-2; D might be TRBD1 (5 bases). V was trimmed by 8 bases and J by 4 bases, leaving 17 bases between them. The CDR3 covers 14 residues. Per germline, CDR1 MDHEN and CDR2 SYDVKM. This CDR3 is CASHFGAEGYGYTF. For the CDR3, the DNA is TGTGCCAGCCACTTTGGGGCGGAGGGCTATGGCTACACCTTC.

This clone has more than one count but fewer than ten. This chain connects TRBV7-9 to TRBJ1-1; a possible D gene is TRBD1 (6 bases). The CDR3 spans 16 residues. Trimming cost V 2 bases and J 6 bases, with 19 bases left between them. Germline CDR1 reads SEHNR; CDR2 reads FQNEAQ (reference sequence). CDR3 protein: CASSLSRGQIFSEAFF. The CDR3 DNA reads TGTGCCAGCAGCTTATCACGGGGACAAATTTTCTCTGAAGCTTTCTTT.

CDR3 region: CASSPRLGDNEQFF. CDR3 DNA: TGTGCCAGCTCACCCCGACTAGGGGACAATGAGCAGTTCTTC. The chain combines TRBV18 with TRBJ2-1, with D tentatively TRBD2 (6 bases). CDR3 length: 14 amino acids. Trimming shortened V by 3 bases and J by 5 bases, and 11 bases separated the two germline ends. Germline CDR1 and CDR2: KGHSH and LQKENI.

The chain links TRBV18 to TRBJ1-2; D is perhaps TRBD1 (5 bases). Germline V gives CDR1 KGHSH, CDR2 LQKENI. Between the trimmed V and J ends, which lost 6 bases and 1 base, there was a span of 9 bases. The CDR3 has 13 residues. The CDR3 coding sequence is TGTGCCAGCTCCAGGGAGGGTAACTATGGCTACACCTTC. This gives the protein CASSREGNYGYTF.

Of note for this clone: Different DNA sequences within this sample yield the same CDR3. The gene calls are TRBV30 and TRBJ2-1, with a tentative D call TRBD1 (5 bases). CDR1 and CDR2 from the germline V gene are GTSNPN and SVGIG (reference sequence). The CDR3 loop spans 13 amino acids. Trimming pared 0 bases from V and 4 bases from J, leaving 7 bases between. CDR3 in DNA: TGTGCCTGGAGTGTAGACAGTTACAATGAGCAGTTCTTC. Protein product: CAWSVDSYNEQFF. The full variable domain, rest sourced from reference TRBV30 and TRBJ2-1, is SQTIHQWPATLVQPVGSPLSLECTVEGTSNPNLYWYRQAAGRGLQLLFYSVGIGQISSEVPQNLSASRPQDRQFILSSKKLLLSDSGFYLCAWSVDSYNEQFFGPGTRLTVL.

The chain combines TRBV18 with TRBJ2-1; D may be TRBD1 (5 bases). Trimming removed 2 bases from V and 7 bases from J, with 9 bases in between. CDR3 size: 13 residues. Germline CDR1 KGHSH, CDR2 LQKENI. The CDR3 here is CASSPSSGNEQFF. Written as DNA, the CDR3 is TGTGCCAGCTCACCATCATCAGGGAATGAGCAGTTCTTC.

V usage is TRBV7-3 and J usage is TRBJ2-1; TRBD1 matches at 8 bases. V was pared by 0 bases and J by 3 bases, with 4 bases of the junction left unmatched. Germline CDR1 reads SGHTA; CDR2 reads FQGTGA. CDR3 length: 16 amino acids. CDR3 region: CASSLTGQGLYNEQFF. In DNA, the CDR3 is TGTGCCAGCAGCTTAACCGGACAGGGCCTCTACAATGAGCAGTTCTTC.

In its sample, this clone was seen a few times. The V and J genes are TRBV4-2 and TRBJ2-1, with 11 bases matching TRBD2. The CDR3 covers 15 residues. J was trimmed by 1 base and V by 7 bases; bases with no gene match: 3. Germline V gene lookup returns CDR1 LGHNA and CDR2 YNFKEQ. CDR3 loop: CASTTSGRSYNEQFF. The CDR3 nucleotides read TGTGCCAGCACCACTAGCGGGAGATCCTACAATGAGCAGTTCTTC.

This clone was seen more than once but under ten times. V usage is TRBV18 and J usage is TRBJ2-5; the match to TRBD1 covers 7 bases. V shed 2 bases, J shed 4 bases, and the junction held 7 bases outside the gene matches. The length of the CDR3 is 15 residues. Germline V gene lookup returns CDR1 KGHSH and CDR2 LQKENI. CDR3 sequence: CASSPRGQVPETQYF. In nucleotides, the CDR3 is TGTGCCAGCTCACCAAGAGGACAGGTCCCAGAGACCCAGTACTTC.

The CDR3 sequence: CASSPTGFGYTF. CDR3 nucleotides: TGTGCCAGCAGTCCGACAGGGTTTGGCTACACCTTC. This chain connects TRBV6-5 to TRBJ1-2, with TRBD1 matching over 7 bases. CDR1 MNHEY and CDR2 SVGAGI come from the germline V gene. The V and J ends lost 5 bases and 7 bases, in that order; junction bases with no gene match: 4. The CDR3 runs 12 residues.

The table lists this clone with a few counts. The chain combines TRBV5-6 with TRBJ2-1; tentative D call: TRBD1 (6 bases). The CDR3 runs 15 residues. With 6 bases removed from V and 1 base from J, the gap between germline ends came to 14 bases. In germline, CDR1 is SGHDT, CDR2 YYEEEE. The chain's CDR3 is CASTPRTESYNEQFF. In nucleotides, the CDR3 is TGTGCCAGCACCCCGAGGACAGAGTCCTACAATGAGCAGTTCTTC.

The J gene is TRBJ2-1, the V gene TRBV9; TRBD2 is a possible D gene (5 bases). Trimming removed 0 bases at V and 4 bases at J, with 14 bases between. The germline gives CDR1 SGDLS, CDR2 YYNGEE. This CDR3 comprises 16 residues. This CDR3 reads CASSVEQGRSYNEQFF. DNA of the CDR3: TGTGCCAGCAGCGTAGAACAAGGGAGATCATACAATGAGCAGTTCTTC.

The chain links TRBV29-1 to TRBJ2-6; possibly TRBD1 for D (7 bases). Trimming left V 5 bases short and J 2 bases short, with 22 bases between. CDR3 size: 18 residues. Looked up from germline, CDR1 is SQVTM and CDR2 is ANQGSEA. CDR3 DNA sequence: TGCAGCGTTCCAGCAGGGGGGCGCAGGGGAACTGGGGCCAACGTCCTGACTTTC. It yields the protein CSVPAGGRRGTGANVLTF.

This clone was recorded once. This chain joins TRBV15 and TRBJ2-7; TRBD2 matches at 8 bases. This CDR3 contains 14 residues. Germline CDR1 and CDR2: LNHNV and YYDKDF (reference sequence). The V gene end was trimmed by 1 base and the J gene end by 2 bases; junction bases not matched to a gene: 1. As DNA, the CDR3 is TGTGCCACCAGCAGAGCGGGAGGGCCCTACGAGCAGTACTTC. Translated: CATSRAGGPYEQYF. The variable domain in full, with the rest retrieved from reference TRBV15 and TRBJ2-7, is DAMVIQNPRYQVTQFGKPVTLSCSQTLNHNVMYWYQQKSSQAPKLLFHYYDKDFNNEADTPDNFQSRRPNTSFCFLDIRSPGLGDTAMYLCATSRAGGPYEQYFGPGTRLTVT.

This clone has more than one count but fewer than ten. The chain links TRBV10-3 to TRBJ1-1; 10 positions agree with TRBD1. The germline CDR1 and CDR2 sequences are ENHRY and SYGVKD. Trimming cost V 4 bases and J 4 bases; bases outside gene matches: 6. The CDR3 is made up of 15 amino acids. The chain's CDR3 is CAISAGQGSGTEAFF. CDR3 in DNA: TGTGCCATCAGTGCGGGACAGGGGTCCGGCACTGAAGCTTTCTTT.

This chain connects TRBV7-3 to TRBJ2-1; 7 bases fit TRBD2. Germline lookup yields CDR1 SGHTA and CDR2 FQGTGA. The length of the CDR3 is 13 residues. V lost 6 bases to trimming and J lost 6 bases; unmatched junction nucleotides: 5. Written as DNA, the CDR3 is TGTGCCAGCAGGGGTCGCGGGAGCAATGAGCAGTTCTTC. As protein: CASRGRGSNEQFF.